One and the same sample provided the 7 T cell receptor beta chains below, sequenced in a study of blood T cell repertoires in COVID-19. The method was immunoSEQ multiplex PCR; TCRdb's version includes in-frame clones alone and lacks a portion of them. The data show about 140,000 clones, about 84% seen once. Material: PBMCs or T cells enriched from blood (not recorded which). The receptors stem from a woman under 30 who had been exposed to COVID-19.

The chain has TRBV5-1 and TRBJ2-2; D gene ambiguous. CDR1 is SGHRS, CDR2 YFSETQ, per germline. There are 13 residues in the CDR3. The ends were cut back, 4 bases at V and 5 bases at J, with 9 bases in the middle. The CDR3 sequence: CASSPAGTGELFF. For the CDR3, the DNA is TGCGCCAGCAGCCCCGCAGGAACCGGGGAGCTGTTTTTT.

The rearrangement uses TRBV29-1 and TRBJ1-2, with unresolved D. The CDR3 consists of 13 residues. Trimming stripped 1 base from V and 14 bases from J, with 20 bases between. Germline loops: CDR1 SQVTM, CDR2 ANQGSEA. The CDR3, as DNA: TGCAGCGTTGAAGTTGGGCAGGTCGGATCCAGTACCTTC. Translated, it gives CSVEVGQVGSSTF.

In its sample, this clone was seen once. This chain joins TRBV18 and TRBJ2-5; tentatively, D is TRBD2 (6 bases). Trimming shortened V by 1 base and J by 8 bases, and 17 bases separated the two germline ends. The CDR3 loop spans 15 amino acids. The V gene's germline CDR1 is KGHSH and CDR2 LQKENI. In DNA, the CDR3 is TGTGCCAGCTCACCACGGGACGGCGGGGTTGATACCCAGTACTTC. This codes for CASSPRDGGVDTQYF.

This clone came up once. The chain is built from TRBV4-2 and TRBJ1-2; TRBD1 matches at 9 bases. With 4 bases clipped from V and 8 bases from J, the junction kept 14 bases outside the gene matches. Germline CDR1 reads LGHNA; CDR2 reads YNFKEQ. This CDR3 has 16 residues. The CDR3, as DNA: TGTGCCAGCAGCCCGACGGGACAGGGACAATCTCGGGGCTACACCTTC. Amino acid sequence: CASSPTGQGQSRGYTF.

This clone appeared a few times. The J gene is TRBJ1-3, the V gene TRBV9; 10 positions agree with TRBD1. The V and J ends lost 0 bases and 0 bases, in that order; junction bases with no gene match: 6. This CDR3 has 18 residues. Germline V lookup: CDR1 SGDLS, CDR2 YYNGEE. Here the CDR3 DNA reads TGTGCCAGCAGCGTAGGGACAGGGGGGATTCACTCTGGAAACACCATATATTTT. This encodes CASSVGTGGIHSGNTIYF.

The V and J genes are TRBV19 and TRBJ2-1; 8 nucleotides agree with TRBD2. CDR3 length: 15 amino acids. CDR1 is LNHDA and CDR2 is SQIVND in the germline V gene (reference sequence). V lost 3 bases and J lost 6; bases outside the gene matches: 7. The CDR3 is CASSMVLAGRNEQFF. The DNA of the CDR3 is TGTGCCAGTAGTATGGTCCTAGCGGGCCGCAATGAGCAGTTCTTC.

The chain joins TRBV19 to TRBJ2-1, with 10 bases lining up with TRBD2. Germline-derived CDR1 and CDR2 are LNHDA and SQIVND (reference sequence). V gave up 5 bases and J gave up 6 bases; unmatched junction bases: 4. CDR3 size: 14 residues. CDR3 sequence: CASSGLAGANEQFF. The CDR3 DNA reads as TGTGCCAGTAGTGGCCTAGCGGGAGCCAATGAGCAGTTCTTC.